The sequence of this TCR beta chain was determined in a study of cytomegalovirus exposure and HLA in healthy donors. Study outcomes and limitations: In an earlier analysis, in some 500 donors, most V segments appeared productive either ~87% or ~30% of the time.

PCR employed 60 Vbeta and 13 Jbeta primers. Clones were read by immunoSEQ multiplex PCR, and TCRdb kept only the in-frame ones, dropping some. The sample consists of 250,000 to 350,000 clones, just over 85% of them appearing once. The count of this clone is one. Its antigen is as yet unknown. CDR3 length equals 17 residues. Per germline, CDR1 ENHRY and CDR2 SYGVKD. Trimming cost V 7 bases and J 1 base, with 20 bases left between them. The source of this sequence is a man aged 40-49 years in good health and CMV-seropositive. The rearrangement links TRBV10-3 to TRBJ2-1, with D tentatively TRBD1 (6 bases). Sequencing was performed on PBMCs. CDR3 nucleotide sequence: TGTGCCATCAAGGGTGAGGGGGTAGTAGGGTCCTACAATGAGCAGTTCTTC. Translated: CAIKGEGVVGSYNEQFF.